This T cell receptor (beta chain) was recovered during a study of control samples from healthy donors and cancer patients. CDR3 length equals 17 residues. Germline-derived CDR1 and CDR2 are SGHDN and FVKESK. V lost 4 bases, J lost 5 bases, and 13 bases stayed unmatched. Sequenced by immunoSEQ multiplex PCR; TCRdb stores in-frame clones only, minus some. Of about 160,000 clones detected, about 94% appear once; the ten largest clones hold roughly 15%. The chain employs TRBV14 and TRBJ2-3; 9 nucleotides align to TRBD2. Sample: PBMCs. This TCR was recovered from a man aged 60-69 years with colorectal cancer. This CDR3 is CASSPYGGAGGKDTQYF. CDR3 DNA: TGTGCCAGCAGCCCCTACGGAGGGGCGGGGGGGAAAGATACGCAGTATTTT.